The source of this T cell receptor beta chain is a study of blood T cell repertoires in COVID-19. The overall study: The analysed material was cDNA or gDNA that came from T cells, B-cell-depleted T cells, or PBMCs.

Germline V gene lookup returns CDR1 LGHNA and CDR2 YSLEER. CDR3 length: 17 amino acids. Trimming pared 0 bases from V and 4 bases from J, leaving 15 bases between. TCRdb keeps only in-frame clones here, not all; method: immunoSEQ multiplex PCR. The sample carries approximately 200,000 clones, roughly 80% recorded once. The chain couples TRBV4-3 to TRBJ2-2, with a tentative D call TRBD1 (5 bases). Sequencing was done on a sample of PBMCs or T cells enriched from blood (not recorded which). This TCR came from a man aged 60 to 75 who had recovered from COVID-19. The CDR3 sequence: CASSQDRGRVATGELFF. In DNA, the CDR3 is TGCGCCAGCAGCCAAGATAGGGGCAGGGTGGCCACCGGGGAGCTGTTTTTT.